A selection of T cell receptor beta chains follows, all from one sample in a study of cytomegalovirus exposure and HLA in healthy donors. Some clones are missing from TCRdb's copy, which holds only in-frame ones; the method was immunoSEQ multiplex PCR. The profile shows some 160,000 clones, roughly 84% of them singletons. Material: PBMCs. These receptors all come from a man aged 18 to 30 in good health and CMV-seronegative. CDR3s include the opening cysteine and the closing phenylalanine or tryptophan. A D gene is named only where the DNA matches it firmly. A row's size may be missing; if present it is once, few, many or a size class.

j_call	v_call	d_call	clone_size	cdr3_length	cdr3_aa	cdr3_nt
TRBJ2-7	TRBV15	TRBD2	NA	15	CATSRGGGRNYEQYF	TGTGCCACCAGCAGGGGCGGGGGGCGCAACTACGAGCAGTACTTC
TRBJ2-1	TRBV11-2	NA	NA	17	CASSLDGIESSYNEQFF	TGTGCCAGCAGCTTAGACGGGATAGAGAGCTCCTACAATGAGCAGTTCTTC
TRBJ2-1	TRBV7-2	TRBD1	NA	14	CASSWDSTNNEQFF	TGTGCCAGCAGCTGGGACAGTACCAACAATGAGCAGTTCTTC
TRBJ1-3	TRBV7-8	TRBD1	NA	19	CASSLIIEQGPTLEHTIYF	TGTGCCAGCAGCTTAATTATAGAACAGGGGCCTACTCTGGAACACACCATATATTTT
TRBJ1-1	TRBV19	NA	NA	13	CASLRGGKGEAFF	TGTGCCTCCCTCCGCGGGGGCAAGGGTGAAGCTTTCTTT
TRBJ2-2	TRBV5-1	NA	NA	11	CASLSSGELFF	TGCGCCAGCTTAAGCTCCGGGGAGCTGTTTTTT
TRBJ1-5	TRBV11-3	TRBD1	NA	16	CASSQTGTEHVQPQHF	TGTGCCAGCAGTCAGACCGGGACAGAGCATGTTCAGCCCCAGCATTTT
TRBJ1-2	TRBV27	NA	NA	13	CASGLQGRHGYTF	TGTGCCAGCGGGCTACAGGGTCGTCATGGCTACACCTTC
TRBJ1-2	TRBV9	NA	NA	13	CASSPQGQEGYTF	TGTGCCAGCAGTCCACAGGGTCAGGAGGGCTACACCTTC
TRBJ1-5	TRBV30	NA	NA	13	CAWGLRVGEPQHF	TGTGCCTGGGGCCTCCGGGTGGGAGAGCCCCAGCATTTT
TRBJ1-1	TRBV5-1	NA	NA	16	CASSLSSEGLNTEAFF	TGCGCCAGCAGCTTGAGTTCGGAGGGTTTGAACACTGAAGCTTTCTTT
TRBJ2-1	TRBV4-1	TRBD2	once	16	CASSQVLAGGIIEQFF	TGCGCCAGCAGCCAAGTATTAGCGGGGGGTATTATTGAGCAGTTCTTC
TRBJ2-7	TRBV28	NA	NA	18	CASSLGSGRGGGFYEQYF	TGTGCCAGCAGTTTAGGGTCTGGGAGGGGCGGGGGCTTCTACGAGCAGTACTTC
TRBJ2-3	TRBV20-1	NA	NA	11	CSARDRDTQYF	TGCAGTGCTAGAGACCGGGATACGCAGTATTTT
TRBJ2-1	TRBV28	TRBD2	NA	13	CATRTSGDNEQFF	TGTGCCACCCGGACTAGCGGAGACAATGAGCAGTTCTTC
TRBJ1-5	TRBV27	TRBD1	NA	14	CASSLSTGLQPQHF	TGTGCCAGCAGTTTATCGACAGGGCTGCAGCCCCAGCATTTT
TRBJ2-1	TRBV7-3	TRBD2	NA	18	CASSLGTSGRYAYNEQFF	TGTGCCAGCAGCTTAGGGACTAGCGGGAGGTATGCCTACAATGAGCAGTTCTTC
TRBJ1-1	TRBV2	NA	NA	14	CASSEAGRAGEAFF	TGTGCCAGCAGTGAAGCAGGCAGGGCGGGAGAAGCTTTCTTT
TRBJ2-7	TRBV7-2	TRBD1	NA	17	CASSPTNPDRGQDEQYF	TGTGCCAGCAGTCCTACAAACCCGGACAGGGGGCAGGACGAGCAGTACTTC
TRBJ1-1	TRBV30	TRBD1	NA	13	CAWSGQGYTEAFF	TGTGCCTGGAGCGGACAGGGGTACACTGAAGCTTTCTTT
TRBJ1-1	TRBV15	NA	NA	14	CATSSQTGNTEAFF	TGTGCCACCAGCAGCCAGACAGGGAACACTGAAGCTTTCTTT
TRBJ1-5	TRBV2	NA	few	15	CASSAFAGPNQPQHF	TGTGCCAGCAGTGCGTTCGCGGGCCCCAATCAGCCCCAGCATTTT
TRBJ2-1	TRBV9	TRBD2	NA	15	CASSVGVAGYNEQFF	TGTGCCAGCAGCGTAGGGGTAGCGGGGTACAATGAGCAGTTCTTC
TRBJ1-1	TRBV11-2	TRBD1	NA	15	CASSLLGQGSTEAFF	TGTGCCAGCAGCTTATTGGGACAGGGCAGCACTGAAGCTTTCTTT
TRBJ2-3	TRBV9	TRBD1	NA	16	CASSVLGTAETDTQYF	TGTGCCAGCAGCGTCCTAGGGACAGCCGAAACAGATACGCAGTATTTT
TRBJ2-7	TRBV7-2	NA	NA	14	CASSLELGRYEQYF	TGTGCCAGCAGCTTAGAACTGGGGCGGTACGAGCAGTACTTC
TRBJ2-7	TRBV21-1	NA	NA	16	CASSSRDRGRGYEQYF	TGTGCCAGCAGCTCCCGGGACAGGGGGAGAGGCTACGAGCAGTACTTC
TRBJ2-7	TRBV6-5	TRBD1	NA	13	CASSYGDSYEQYF	TGTGCCAGCAGTTACGGGGACAGCTACGAGCAGTACTTC
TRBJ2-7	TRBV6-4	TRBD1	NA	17	CASRPPSGGQGAYEQYF	TGTGCCAGCAGACCTCCCTCCGGGGGACAGGGGGCCTACGAGCAGTACTTC
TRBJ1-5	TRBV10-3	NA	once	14	CAISESGGNQPQHF	TGTGCCATCAGTGAGTCGGGGGGGAATCAGCCCCAGCATTTT
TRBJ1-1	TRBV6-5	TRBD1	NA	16	CASSYSINWDRDEAFF	TGTGCCAGCAGTTACTCGATCAATTGGGACAGAGATGAAGCTTTCTTT
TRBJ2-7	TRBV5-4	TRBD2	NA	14	CASRTSGGAGEQYF	TGTGCCAGCAGGACTAGCGGGGGGGCCGGTGAGCAGTACTTC
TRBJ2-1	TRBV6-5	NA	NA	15	CASSSRGSGYNEQFF	TGTGCCAGCAGTTCCCGAGGGAGCGGTTACAATGAGCAGTTCTTC
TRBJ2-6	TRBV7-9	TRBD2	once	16	CASSPNAGAGANVLTF	TGTGCCAGCAGCCCCAATGCGGGGGCTGGGGCCAACGTCCTGACTTTC
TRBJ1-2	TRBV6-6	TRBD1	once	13	CASQRIQGAGYTF	TGTGCCTCCCAGCGGATCCAGGGGGCAGGCTACACCTTC
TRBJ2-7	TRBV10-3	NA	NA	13	CAISESREYEQYF	TGTGCCATCAGTGAGTCGAGGGAGTACGAGCAGTACTTC
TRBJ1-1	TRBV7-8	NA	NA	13	CASSPRTGTEAFF	TGTGCCAGCAGCCCAAGAACAGGTACTGAAGCTTTCTTT
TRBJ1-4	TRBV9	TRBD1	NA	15	CASSVDGTGSEKLFF	TGTGCCAGCAGCGTAGACGGGACAGGGAGTGAAAAACTGTTTTTT
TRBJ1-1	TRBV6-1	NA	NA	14	CASSEAPGVVEAFF	TGTGCCAGCAGTGAAGCGCCAGGTGTGGTGGAAGCTTTCTTT
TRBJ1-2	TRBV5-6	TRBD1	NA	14	CASSLADREYGYTF	TGTGCCAGCAGCTTGGCCGACAGGGAATATGGCTACACCTTC
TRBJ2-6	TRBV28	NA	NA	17	CASSSPAVPAGANVLTF	TGTGCCAGCAGTTCCCCGGCGGTCCCCGCTGGGGCCAACGTCCTGACTTTC
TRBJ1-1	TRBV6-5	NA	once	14	CASRVGQGNTEAFF	TGTGCCAGCAGGGTGGGGCAGGGGAACACTGAAGCTTTCTTT
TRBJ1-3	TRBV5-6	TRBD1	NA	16	CASSLGPRDRGNTIYF	TGTGCCAGCAGCTTGGGCCCCCGGGACAGAGGAAACACCATATATTTT
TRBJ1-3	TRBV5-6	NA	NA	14	CASSLSGREDTIYF	TGTGCCAGCAGCCTATCGGGACGGGAGGACACCATATATTTT
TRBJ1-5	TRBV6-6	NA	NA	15	CASGRTAYSNQPQHF	TGTGCCAGCGGCCGGACAGCTTATAGCAATCAGCCCCAGCATTTT
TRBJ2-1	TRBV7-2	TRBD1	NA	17	CASSSGQGRESANEQFF	TGTGCCAGCAGCTCCGGACAGGGTAGAGAGAGTGCGAATGAGCAGTTCTTC
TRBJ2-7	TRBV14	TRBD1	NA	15	CASSQAKGAPYEQYF	TGTGCCAGCAGCCAAGCCAAGGGGGCCCCCTACGAGCAGTACTTC
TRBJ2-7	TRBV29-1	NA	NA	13	CSVGGPPGDEQYF	TGCAGCGTTGGGGGCCCCCCAGGGGACGAGCAGTACTTC
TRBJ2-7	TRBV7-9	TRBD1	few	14	CASSLGTGTYEQYF	TGTGCCAGCAGCTTAGGGACAGGGACCTACGAGCAGTACTTC
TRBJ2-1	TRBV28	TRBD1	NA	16	CASSILGTGVKHEQFF	TGTGCCAGCAGTATACTCGGGACAGGTGTAAAGCATGAGCAGTTCTTC
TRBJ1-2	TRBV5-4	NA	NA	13	CASSLWQNYGYTF	TGTGCCAGCAGCTTGTGGCAGAACTATGGCTACACCTTC
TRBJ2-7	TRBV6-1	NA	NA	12	CASRLQGYEQYF	TGTGCCAGCAGATTACAGGGATACGAGCAGTACTTC
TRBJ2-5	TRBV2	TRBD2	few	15	CASSAGTSGLETQYF	TGTGCCAGCAGTGCCGGGACTAGCGGGTTGGAGACCCAGTACTTC
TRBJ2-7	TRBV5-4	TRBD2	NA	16	CASSPGVAGAAYEQYF	TGTGCCAGCAGCCCCGGGGTAGCGGGGGCAGCCTACGAGCAGTACTTC
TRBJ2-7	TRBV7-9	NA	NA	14	CASSFHKKPYEQYF	TGTGCCAGCAGCTTCCACAAGAAACCCTACGAGCAGTACTTC
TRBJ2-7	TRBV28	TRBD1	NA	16	CASSLASGGLTYEQYF	TGTGCCAGCAGTTTAGCATCAGGGGGCCTCACCTACGAGCAGTACTTC
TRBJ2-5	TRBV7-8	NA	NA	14	CASSLGSNQETQYF	TGTGCCAGCAGCTTAGGCTCCAACCAGGAGACCCAGTACTTC
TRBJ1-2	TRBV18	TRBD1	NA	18	CASSPQGQLLHTNYGYTF	TGTGCCAGCTCACCACAGGGACAGCTCCTACATACTAACTATGGCTACACCTTC